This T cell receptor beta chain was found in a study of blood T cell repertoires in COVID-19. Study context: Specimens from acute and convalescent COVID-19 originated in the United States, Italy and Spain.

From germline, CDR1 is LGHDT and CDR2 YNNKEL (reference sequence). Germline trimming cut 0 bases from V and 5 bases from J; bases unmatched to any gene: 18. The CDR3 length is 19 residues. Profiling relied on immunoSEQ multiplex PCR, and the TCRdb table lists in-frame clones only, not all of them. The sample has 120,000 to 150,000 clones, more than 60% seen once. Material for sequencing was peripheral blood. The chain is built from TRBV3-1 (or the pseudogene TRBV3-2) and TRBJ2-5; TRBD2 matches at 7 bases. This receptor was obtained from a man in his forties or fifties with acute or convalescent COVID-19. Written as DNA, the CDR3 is TGTGCCAGCAGCCAAGAGAGCGGGGAGCTAGGACCCCCCAGTGAGACCCAGTACTTC. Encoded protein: CASSQESGELGPPSETQYF.